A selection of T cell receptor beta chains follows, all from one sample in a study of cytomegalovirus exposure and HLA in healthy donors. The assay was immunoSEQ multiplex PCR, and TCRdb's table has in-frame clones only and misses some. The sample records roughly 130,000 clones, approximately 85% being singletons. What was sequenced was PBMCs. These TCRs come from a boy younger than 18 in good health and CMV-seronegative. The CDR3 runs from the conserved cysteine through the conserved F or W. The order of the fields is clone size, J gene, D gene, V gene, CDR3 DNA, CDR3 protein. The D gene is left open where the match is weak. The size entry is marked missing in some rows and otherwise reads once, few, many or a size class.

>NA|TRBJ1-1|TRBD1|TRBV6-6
TGTGCCAGCAACCAGGGGGCCATTGAAGCTTTCTTT
CASNQGAIEAFF
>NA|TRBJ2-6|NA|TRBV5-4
TGTGCCAGCAGCTTCGCGGGCGGGGCCAACGTCCTGACTTTC
CASSFAGGANVLTF
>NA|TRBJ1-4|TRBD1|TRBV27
TGTGCCAGCAGTCCAAGAGGACAGGGGGCAAGCGAAAAACTGTTTTTT
CASSPRGQGASEKLFF
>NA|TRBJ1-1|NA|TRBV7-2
TGTGCCAGCAGCCCCCGGGGGGGGGTAGGGAACACTGAAGCTTTCTTT
CASSPRGGVGNTEAFF
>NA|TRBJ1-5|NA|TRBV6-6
TGTGCCAGCAGTTACGGTGTGGAGAGAAATCAGCCCCAGCATTTT
CASSYGVERNQPQHF
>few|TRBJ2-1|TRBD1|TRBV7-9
TGTGCCAGCAGCTACTCGGGACAGGGGGCGCTTGAGCAGTTCTTC
CASSYSGQGALEQFF
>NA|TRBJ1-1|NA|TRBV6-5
TGTGCCAGCAGTGGGGGCTTCCCGAACACTGAAGCTTTCTTT
CASSGGFPNTEAFF
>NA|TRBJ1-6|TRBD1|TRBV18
TGTGCCAGCTCATCGGACAGGGCTAATAATTCACCCCTCCACTTT
CASSSDRANNSPLHF
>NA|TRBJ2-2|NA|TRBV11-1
TGTGCCCATCCTATTCCAGGGAAGAACACCGGGGAGCTGTTTTTT
CAHPIPGKNTGELFF
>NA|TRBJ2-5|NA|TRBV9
TGTGCCAGCAGCGGCGGGTCTAGGAGGGAGACCCAGTACTTC
CASSGGSRRETQYF
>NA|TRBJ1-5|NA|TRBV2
TGTGCCAGCAGTGATTTCACAGGCAGCAATCAGCCCCAGCATTTT
CASSDFTGSNQPQHF
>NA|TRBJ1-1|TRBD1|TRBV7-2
TGTGCCAGCAGCTTAGGACAGGGGAACACTGAAGCTTTCTTT
CASSLGQGNTEAFF
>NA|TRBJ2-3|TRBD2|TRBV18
TGTGCCAGCTCACAACGCAGCGGGAGGGGCACAGATACGCAGTATTTT
CASSQRSGRGTDTQYF
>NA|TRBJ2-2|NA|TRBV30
TGTGCCTGGAGTAGGGGAGGTAGTCTCGCCGGGGAGCTGTTTTTT
CAWSRGGSLAGELFF
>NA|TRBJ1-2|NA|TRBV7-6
TGTGCCAGCAGCAAACGGGGTGGGAAGGATGGCTACACCTTC
CASSKRGGKDGYTF
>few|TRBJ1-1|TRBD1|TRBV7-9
TGTGCCAGCAGCTTAGCCCAGGGACAGGGGTTGTACACTGAAGCTTTCTTT
CASSLAQGQGLYTEAFF
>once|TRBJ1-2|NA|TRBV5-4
TGTGCCAGCAGCTTGCCGCAGGGGCCTGGCGGCTACACCTTC
CASSLPQGPGGYTF
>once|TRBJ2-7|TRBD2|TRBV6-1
TGTGCCAGCAGTTCCGGGACTAGCGGGAGCGAGCAGTACTTC
CASSSGTSGSEQYF
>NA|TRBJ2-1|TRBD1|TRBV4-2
TGTGCCAGCAGCCACCTCGGGCAGGGGGCGTACAATGAGCAGTTCTTC
CASSHLGQGAYNEQFF
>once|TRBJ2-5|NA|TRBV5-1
TGCGCCAGCAGCTTGGGATCAAAGTCGGGAGAGACCCAGTACTTC
CASSLGSKSGETQYF
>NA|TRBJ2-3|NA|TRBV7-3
TGTGCCAGCAGCTCCTCAAACTCCCGCCATACAGATACGCAGTATTTT
CASSSSNSRHTDTQYF
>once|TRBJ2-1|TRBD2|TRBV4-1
TGCGCCAGCAGCCAAGACAGCGGGGGATTCTACAATGAGCAGTTCTTC
CASSQDSGGFYNEQFF
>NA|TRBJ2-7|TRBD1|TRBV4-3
TGCGCCAGCAGCCAAACCAGGGACAGGTCCCCCTACGAGCAGTACTTC
CASSQTRDRSPYEQYF
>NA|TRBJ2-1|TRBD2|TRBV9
TGTGCCAGCAGCGTTGGGACTAGCGGGAGACTTAATGAGCAGTTCTTC
CASSVGTSGRLNEQFF
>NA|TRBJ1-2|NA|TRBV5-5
TGTGCCAGCAGCTTGGGAGGACACGGCTACACCTTC
CASSLGGHGYTF
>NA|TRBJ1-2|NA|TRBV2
TGTGCCAGCAGTGAAACTGCAAGTCCCCAAGTACAGCCTACTTATGGCTACACCTTC
CASSETASPQVQPTYGYTF
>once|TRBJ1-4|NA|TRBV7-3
TGTGCCAGCAGCCTGGGAGTTCCGAATGAAAAACTGTTTTTT
CASSLGVPNEKLFF
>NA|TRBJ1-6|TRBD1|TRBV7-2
TGTGCCAGCAGCTCCCCAGGACAGGGTGTTAATTCACCCCTCCACTTT
CASSSPGQGVNSPLHF
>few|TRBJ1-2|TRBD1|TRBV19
TGTGCCAGTAACTCCGGACAGGGGATCGACTATGGCTACACCTTC
CASNSGQGIDYGYTF